This T cell receptor beta chain emerged from a study of T cell responses to AZD1222 COVID-19 vaccine. Findings and limits, study-wide: Clonal diversity was possibly underestimated, and the donors were mostly white British, with more females.

Concerning this clone itself: The antigen is not known.

Using immunoSEQ multiplex PCR, the repertoire was profiled, and TCRdb retains in-frame clones only, with some absent. The sample shows 95,000 to 130,000 clones, around 91% of them seen only once. This CDR3 region has 17 residues. Germline V gives CDR1 SEHNR, CDR2 FQNEAQ (reference sequence). With 2 bases removed from V and 0 bases from J, the gap between germline ends came to 13 bases. The clonotype was recovered from an adult who received the AZD1222 COVID-19 vaccine. The rearrangement joins TRBV7-9 to TRBJ2-2, with D uncertain. The sequences come from peripheral blood, collected 28 days after the second AZD1222 dose. CDR3: CASSLKPSLANTGELFF. CDR3 coding DNA: TGTGCCAGCAGCTTAAAACCTTCACTGGCGAACACCGGGGAGCTGTTTTTT.